This entry lists 10 T cell receptor beta chains sequenced from one sample in a study of T cell changes during pregnancy in multiple sclerosis (dated by TCRdb to about 2019). The library was obtained by the immunoSEQ multiplex PCR assay. TCRdb re-hosts the immuneACCESS table, in-frame sequences only. Its copies lack some clones; in the studies checked, an unresolved V gene accounts for under half of them, and the cause for the rest is not known. The sample contains some 80,000 clones, roughly 95% of them found a single time. The ten largest clones take up around 1% of the sample. Here the sequenced sample was peripheral blood, taken in the second trimester of pregnancy. The receptors here all came from a female donor with multiple sclerosis, enrolled in a pregnancy study.

V is TRBV5-1 and J is TRBJ2-7; 9 bases map to TRBD1. The V segment lost 4 bases and the J segment 2 bases; nucleotides outside the gene matches: 4. The CDR3 sequence is 14 residues long. Germline V CDR1 and CDR2: SGHRS, YFSETQ. The CDR3 DNA sequence: TGCGCCAGCAGCCCGAGACAGGGGGCCTACGAGCAGTACTTC. The encoded protein is CASSPRQGAYEQYF.

V is TRBV19 and J is TRBJ1-5, with D unresolved. CDR3 length equals 14 residues. Trimming cost V 9 bases and J 1 base, with 13 bases left between them. The germline V gene has CDR1 LNHDA and CDR2 SQIVND (reference sequence). The CDR3 DNA sequence: TGTGCCAGCCAACCCAGCGGCAGCAATCAGCCCCAGCATTTT. This sequence encodes CASQPSGSNQPQHF.

This chain joins TRBV7-2 and TRBJ2-3; the D is unclear. The V gene's germline CDR1 is SGHTA and CDR2 FQGNSA. Trimming removed 8 bases at V and 4 bases at J, with 13 bases between. The CDR3 has 13 residues. CDR3: CASRPTTSDTQYF. The CDR3 bases are TGTGCCAGCCGCCCAACAACATCAGATACGCAGTATTTT.

This chain joins TRBV9 and TRBJ2-3; D perhaps matches TRBD2 (6 bases). The ends were cut back, 0 bases at V and 5 bases at J, with 13 bases in the middle. Germline V gene sequence: CDR1 SGDLS, CDR2 YYNGEE. The CDR3 is made up of 15 amino acids. DNA of the CDR3: TGTGCCAGCAGCGTAGACACCCGGGGGAAAGATACGCAGTATTTT. Protein product: CASSVDTRGKDTQYF.

This rearrangement joins TRBV2 to TRBJ1-4; D call uncertain. This CDR3 comprises 12 residues. Trimming cost V 3 bases and J 4 bases, with 3 bases left between them. Germline V gene data show CDR1 as SNHLY and CDR2 as FYNNEI. The CDR3 protein is CASSDGNEKLFF. As DNA, the CDR3 is TGTGCCAGCAGTGACGGTAATGAAAAACTGTTTTTT.

The chain links TRBV18 to TRBJ2-5; TRBD2 is a possible D gene (6 bases). V lost 3 bases to trimming and J lost 2 bases, with 13 bases between them. This CDR3 has 15 amino acids. Germline-derived CDR1 and CDR2 are KGHSH and LQKENI. CDR3 amino acids: CASSPQGGKQETQYF. The DNA for the CDR3 is TGTGCCAGCTCACCTCAAGGAGGGAAACAAGAGACCCAGTACTTC.

The chain couples TRBV19 to TRBJ2-1, with 12 bases matching TRBD1. Looked up from germline, CDR1 is LNHDA and CDR2 is SQIVND (reference sequence). The CDR3 is 14 residues long. J was trimmed by 9 bases and V by 11 bases; bases with no gene match: 11. Written as DNA, the CDR3 is TGTGCCGGGGGACAGGGGGCTTATGAACGTGAGCAGTTCTTC. Protein product: CAGGQGAYEREQFF.

Written as DNA, the CDR3 is TGTGCCAGCAGCTTAGGGGGAGGCAGACAGGGGAGGGCAGATACGCAGTATTTT. It yields the protein CASSLGGGRQGRADTQYF. The chain is built from TRBV11-3 and TRBJ2-3, with D tentatively TRBD1 (8 bases). Germline-derived CDR1 and CDR2 are SGHNT and YENEEA. The CDR3 loop spans 18 amino acids. V was clipped by 1 base and J by 4 bases, with 21 bases between them.

CDR3 loop: CASSRYMDRGRTDTQYF. For the CDR3, the DNA is TGTGCCAGCAGTAGATATATGGACAGGGGGCGTACAGATACGCAGTATTTT. V usage is TRBV27 and J usage is TRBJ2-3; 11 bases align to TRBD1. CDR1 and CDR2 (germline): MNHEY, SMNVEV (reference sequence). Germline trimming cut 5 bases from V and 3 bases from J; bases unmatched to any gene: 10. There are 17 residues in the CDR3.

V is TRBV9 and J is TRBJ2-1; TRBD2 matches at 8 bases. CDR1 SGDLS and CDR2 YYNGEE come from the germline V gene. J was trimmed by 10 bases and V by 4 bases; bases with no gene match: 16. This CDR3 comprises 16 residues. The CDR3 here is CASSSGTRPGGDEQFF. The CDR3 nucleotides are TGTGCCAGCAGCTCCGGGACTAGGCCTGGCGGGGACGAGCAGTTCTTC. Filled out from reference TRBV9 and TRBJ2-1, the complete variable domain reads DSGVTQTPKHLITATGQRVTLRCSPRSGDLSVYWYQQSLDQGLQFLIQYYNGEERAKGNILERFSAQQFPDLHSELNLSSLELGDSALYFCASSSGTRPGGDEQFFGPGTRLTVL.